This record concerns one T cell receptor beta chain sequence. Its specificity is unknown. The data derive from a study of cytomegalovirus exposure and HLA in healthy donors. A multiplex PCR was run with 60 Vbeta primers and 13 Jbeta primers. Per the authors' pipeline: Later reanalysis found 70 million to 95 million unique TCR beta chains, about 11 million of them shared. Sequenced by immunoSEQ multiplex PCR; TCRdb stores in-frame clones only, minus some. From that table come the V and J calls and clone size; the DNA was used to work out D and trimming. The sample lists 100,000 to 120,000 clones, about 80% occurring once. This CDR3 has 15 residues. Germline assignment: CDR1 MNHNS and CDR2 SASEGT. The trim removed 6 bases at V and 5 bases at J, leaving 9 bases unmatched. Findings and limits, study-wide: An analysis that was carried out later associated 16,951 TCR beta sequences with HLA alleles at 0.05 false discovery rate. For most TCR beta V segments, an earlier analysis put the productive rate at about 90% or about 30% of the time. Near-uniform donor sequencing depth was presumed by presence/absence analyses.

The chain links TRBV6-1 to TRBJ1-4; 7 nucleotides match TRBD1. The sequenced sample consisted of PBMCs. This sequence was found in a woman aged 60-70 years in good health and CMV-seropositive. The CDR3 protein is CASSKQGWGNEKLFF. The CDR3 DNA is TGTGCCAGCAGCAAACAGGGGTGGGGGAATGAAAAACTGTTTTTT.